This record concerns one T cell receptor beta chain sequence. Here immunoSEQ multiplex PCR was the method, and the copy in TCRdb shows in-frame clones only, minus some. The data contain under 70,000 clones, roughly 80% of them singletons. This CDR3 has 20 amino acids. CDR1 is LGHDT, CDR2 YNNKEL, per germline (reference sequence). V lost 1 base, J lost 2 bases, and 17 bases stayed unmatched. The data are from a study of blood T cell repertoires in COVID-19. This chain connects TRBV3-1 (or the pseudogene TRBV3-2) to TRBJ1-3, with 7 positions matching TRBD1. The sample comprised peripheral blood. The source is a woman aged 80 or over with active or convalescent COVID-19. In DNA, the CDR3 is TGTGCCAGCAGCCAAGTATCTACAGGGGCCGCCCGGGGTGCTGGAAACACCATATATTTT. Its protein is CASSQVSTGAARGAGNTIYF.